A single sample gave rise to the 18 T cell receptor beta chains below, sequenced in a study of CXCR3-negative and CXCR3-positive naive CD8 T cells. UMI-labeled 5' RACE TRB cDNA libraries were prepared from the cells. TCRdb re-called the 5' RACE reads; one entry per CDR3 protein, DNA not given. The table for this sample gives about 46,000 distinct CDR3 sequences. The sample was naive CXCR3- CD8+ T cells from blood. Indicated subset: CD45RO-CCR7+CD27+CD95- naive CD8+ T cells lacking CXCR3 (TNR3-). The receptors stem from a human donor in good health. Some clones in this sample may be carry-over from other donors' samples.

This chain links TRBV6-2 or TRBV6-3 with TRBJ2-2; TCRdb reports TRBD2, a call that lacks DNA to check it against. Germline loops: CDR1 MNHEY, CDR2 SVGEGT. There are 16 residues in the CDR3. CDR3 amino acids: CASSYGSSANTGELFF.

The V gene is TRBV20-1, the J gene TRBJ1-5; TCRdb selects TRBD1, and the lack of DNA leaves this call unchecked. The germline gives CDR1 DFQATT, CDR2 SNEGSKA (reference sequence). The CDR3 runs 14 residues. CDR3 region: CSARTGYSNQPQHF.

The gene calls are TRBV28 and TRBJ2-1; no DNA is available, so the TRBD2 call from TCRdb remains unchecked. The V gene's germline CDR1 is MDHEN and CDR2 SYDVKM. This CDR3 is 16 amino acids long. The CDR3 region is CASSPPYLPGGNEQFF.

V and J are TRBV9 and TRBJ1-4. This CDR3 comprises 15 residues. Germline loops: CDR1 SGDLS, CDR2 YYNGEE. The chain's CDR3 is CASSVGRQLNEKLFF. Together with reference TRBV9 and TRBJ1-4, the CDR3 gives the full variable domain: DSGVTQTPKHLITATGQRVTLRCSPRSGDLSVYWYQQSLDQGLQFLIQYYNGEERAKGNILERFSAQQFPDLHSELNLSSLELGDSALYFCASSVGRQLNEKLFFGSGTQLSVL.

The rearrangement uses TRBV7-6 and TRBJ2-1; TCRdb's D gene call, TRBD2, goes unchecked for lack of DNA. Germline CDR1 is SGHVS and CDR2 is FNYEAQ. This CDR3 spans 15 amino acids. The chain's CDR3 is CASSLEGGNDNEQFF.

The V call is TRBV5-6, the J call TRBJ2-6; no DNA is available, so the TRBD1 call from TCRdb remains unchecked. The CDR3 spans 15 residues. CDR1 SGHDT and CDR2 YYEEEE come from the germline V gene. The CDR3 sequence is CASSYMGYGANVLTF.

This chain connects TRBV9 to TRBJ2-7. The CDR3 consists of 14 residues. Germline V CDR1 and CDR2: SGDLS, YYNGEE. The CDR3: CASSVAGMGNEQYF.

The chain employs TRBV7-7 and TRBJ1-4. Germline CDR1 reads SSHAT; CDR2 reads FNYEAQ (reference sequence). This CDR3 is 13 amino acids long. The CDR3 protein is CASSKDGGEKLFF.

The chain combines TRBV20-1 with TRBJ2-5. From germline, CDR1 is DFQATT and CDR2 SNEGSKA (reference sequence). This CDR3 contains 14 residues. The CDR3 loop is CSARDYKAAETQYF.

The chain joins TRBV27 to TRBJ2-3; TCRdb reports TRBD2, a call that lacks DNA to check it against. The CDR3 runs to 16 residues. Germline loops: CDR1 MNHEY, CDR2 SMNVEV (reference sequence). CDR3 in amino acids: CASSPVAGGPTDTQYF.

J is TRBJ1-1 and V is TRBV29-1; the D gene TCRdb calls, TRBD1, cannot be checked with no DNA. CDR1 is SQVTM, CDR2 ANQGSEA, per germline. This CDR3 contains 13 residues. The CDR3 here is CSAYQGVNTEAFF.

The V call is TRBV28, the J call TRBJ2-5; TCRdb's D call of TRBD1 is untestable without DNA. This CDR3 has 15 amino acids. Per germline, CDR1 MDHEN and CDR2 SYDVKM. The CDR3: CASSPTGGLRETQYF.

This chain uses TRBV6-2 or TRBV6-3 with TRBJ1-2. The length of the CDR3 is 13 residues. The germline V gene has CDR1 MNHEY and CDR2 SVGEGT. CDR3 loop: CASSSLRGYGYTF.

CDR3 loop: CASSTTGGPSDEQYF. J is TRBJ2-7 and V is TRBV21-1; checking the TCRdb D call of TRBD2 is not possible without DNA. TRBV21-1 is designated a pseudogene. CDR3 size: 15 residues.

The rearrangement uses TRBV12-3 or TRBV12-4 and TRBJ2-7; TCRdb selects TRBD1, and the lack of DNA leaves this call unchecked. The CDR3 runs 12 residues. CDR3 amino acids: CASSQTAYEQYF.

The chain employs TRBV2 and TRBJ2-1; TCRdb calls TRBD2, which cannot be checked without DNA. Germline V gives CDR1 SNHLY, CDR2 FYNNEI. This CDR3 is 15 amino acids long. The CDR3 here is CASGSGSSSYNEQFF.

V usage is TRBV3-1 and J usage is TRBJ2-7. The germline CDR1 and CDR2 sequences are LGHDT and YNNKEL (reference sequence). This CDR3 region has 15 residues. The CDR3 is CASSQAVNSNYEQYF.

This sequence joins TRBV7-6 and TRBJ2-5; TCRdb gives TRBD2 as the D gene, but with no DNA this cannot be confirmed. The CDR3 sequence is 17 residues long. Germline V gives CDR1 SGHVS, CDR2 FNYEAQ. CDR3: CASSTGLAGGPGETQYF.